This note documents a single T cell receptor beta chain sequence. PCRs were each spiked with synthetic TCR analog templates. The repertoire was sequenced with immunoSEQ multiplex PCR; TCRdb's copy has only in-frame clones and lacks some. The repertoire holds approximately 100,000 clones, more than 80% seen once, with 0.85% to 1% in the top ten. The data derive from a study of PD-L1 blockade in urothelial cancer. About the research overall: Males with bladder-origin urothelial cancer made up about 85% of the 29 patients. From 0 to 3 prior chemotherapy regimens had been given to the patients.

Time point in this sample: pretreatment peripheral blood. Each patient contributed between 1 and 8 total time points of blood mononuclear cells, pretreatment and during treatment. CDR1 is SGHNT, CDR2 YYREEE, per germline (reference sequence). The CDR3 is 15 amino acids. Trimming cost V 6 bases and J 0 bases, with 16 bases left between them. V and J are TRBV5-4 and TRBJ2-7, with a tentative D call TRBD2 (5 bases). The sequencing used PBMCs, collected around atezolizumab (anti-PD-L1) treatment. The receptor comes from a woman older than 75 with urothelial cancer. CDR3 nucleotides: TGTGCCAGCACCCTCAGCGGTTCAAGCTCCTACGAGCAGTACTTC. Protein product: CASTLSGSSSYEQYF.